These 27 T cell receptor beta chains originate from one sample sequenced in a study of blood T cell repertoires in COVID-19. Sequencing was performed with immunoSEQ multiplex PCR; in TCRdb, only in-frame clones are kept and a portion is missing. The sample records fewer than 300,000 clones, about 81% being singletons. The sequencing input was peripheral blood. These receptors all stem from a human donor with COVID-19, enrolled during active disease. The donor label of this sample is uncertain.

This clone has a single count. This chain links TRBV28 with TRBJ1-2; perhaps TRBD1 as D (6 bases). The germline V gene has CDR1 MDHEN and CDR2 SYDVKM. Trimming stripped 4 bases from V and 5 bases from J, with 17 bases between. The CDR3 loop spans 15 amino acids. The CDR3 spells CASSSSGEVIYGYTF. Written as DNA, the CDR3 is TGTGCCAGCAGTTCTTCAGGGGAAGTCATTTATGGCTACACCTTC.

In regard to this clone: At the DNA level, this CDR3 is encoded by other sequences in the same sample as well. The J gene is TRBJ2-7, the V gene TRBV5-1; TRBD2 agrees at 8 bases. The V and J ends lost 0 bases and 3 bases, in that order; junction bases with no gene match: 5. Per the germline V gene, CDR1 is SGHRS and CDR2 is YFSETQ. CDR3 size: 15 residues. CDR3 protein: CASSLGAGDVYEQYF. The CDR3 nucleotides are TGCGCCAGCAGCTTGGGAGCGGGAGACGTCTACGAGCAGTACTTC. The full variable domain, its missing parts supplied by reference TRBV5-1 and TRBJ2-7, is KAGVTQTPRYLIKTRGQQVTLSCSPISGHRSVSWYQQTPGQGLQFLFEYFSETQRNKGNFPGRFSGRQFSNSRSEMNVSTLELGDSALYLCASSLGAGDVYEQYFGPGTRLTVT.

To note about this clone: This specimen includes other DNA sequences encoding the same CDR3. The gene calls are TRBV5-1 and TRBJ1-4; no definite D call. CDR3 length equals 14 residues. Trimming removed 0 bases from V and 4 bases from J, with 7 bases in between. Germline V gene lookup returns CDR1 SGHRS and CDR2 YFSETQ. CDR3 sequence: CASSLDTVNEKLFF. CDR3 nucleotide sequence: TGCGCCAGCAGCTTGGATACAGTTAATGAAAAACTGTTTTTT.

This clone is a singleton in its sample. CDR3 sequence: CASRPGTGGYQETQYF. DNA for the CDR3: TGTGCCAGTAGACCCGGGACAGGGGGCTACCAAGAGACCCAGTACTTC. The genes are TRBV19 and TRBJ2-5; TRBD1 agrees at 12 bases. CDR1 is LNHDA and CDR2 is SQIVND in the germline V gene (reference sequence). The V gene end was trimmed by 6 bases and the J gene end by 0 bases; junction bases not matched to a gene: 5. CDR3 length equals 16 residues.

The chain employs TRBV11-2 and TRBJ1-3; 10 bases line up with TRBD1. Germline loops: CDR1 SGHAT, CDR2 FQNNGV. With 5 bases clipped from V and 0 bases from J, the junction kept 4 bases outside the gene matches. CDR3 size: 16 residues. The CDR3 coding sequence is TGTGCCAGCAGCGCGGACAGGGGGTTCTCTGGAAACACCATATATTTT. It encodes CASSADRGFSGNTIYF. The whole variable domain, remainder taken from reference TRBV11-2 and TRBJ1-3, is EAGVAQSPRYKIIEKRQSVAFWCNPISGHATLYWYQQILGQGPKLLIQFQNNGVVDDSQLPKDRFSAERLKGVDSTLKIQPAKLEDSAVYLCASSADRGFSGNTIYFGEGSWLTVV.

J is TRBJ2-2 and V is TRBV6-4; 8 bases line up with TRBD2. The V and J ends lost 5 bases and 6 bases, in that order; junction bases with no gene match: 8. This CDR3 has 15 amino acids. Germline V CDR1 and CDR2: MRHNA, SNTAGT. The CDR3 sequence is CASSLSGRGAGELFF. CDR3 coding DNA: TGTGCCAGCAGTTTGAGCGGGAGAGGGGCCGGGGAGCTGTTTTTT.

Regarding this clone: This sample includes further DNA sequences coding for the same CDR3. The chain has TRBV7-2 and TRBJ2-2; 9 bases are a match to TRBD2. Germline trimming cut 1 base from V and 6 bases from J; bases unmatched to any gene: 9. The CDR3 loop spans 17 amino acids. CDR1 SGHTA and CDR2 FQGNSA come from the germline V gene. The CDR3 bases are TGTGCCAGCAGCTTAGTACCCCTAGCGGGATTCCCCGGGGAGCTGTTTTTT. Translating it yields CASSLVPLAGFPGELFF. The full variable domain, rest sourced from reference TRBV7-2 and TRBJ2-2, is GAGVSQSPSNKVTEKGKDVELRCDPISGHTALYWYRQSLGQGLEFLIYFQGNSAPDKSGLPSDRFSAERTGGSVSTLTIQRTQQEDSAVYLCASSLVPLAGFPGELFFGEGSRLTVL.

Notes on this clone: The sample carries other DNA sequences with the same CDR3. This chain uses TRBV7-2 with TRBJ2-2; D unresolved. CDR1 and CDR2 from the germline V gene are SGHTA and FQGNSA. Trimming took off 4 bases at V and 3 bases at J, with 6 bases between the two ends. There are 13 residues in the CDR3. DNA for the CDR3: TGTGCCAGCAGCTCAACAGACACCGGGGAGCTGTTTTTT. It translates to CASSSTDTGELFF.

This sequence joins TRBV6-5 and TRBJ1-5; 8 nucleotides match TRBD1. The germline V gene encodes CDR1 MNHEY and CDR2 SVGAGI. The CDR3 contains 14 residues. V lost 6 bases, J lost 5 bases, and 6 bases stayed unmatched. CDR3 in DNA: TGTGCCAGCAGGAGACAGGGGCAGGATCAGCCCCAGCATTTT. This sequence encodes CASRRQGQDQPQHF.

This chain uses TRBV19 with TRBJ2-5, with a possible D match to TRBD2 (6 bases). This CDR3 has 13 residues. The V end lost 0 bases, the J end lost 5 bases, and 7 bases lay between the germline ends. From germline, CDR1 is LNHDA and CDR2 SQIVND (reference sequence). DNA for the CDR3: TGTGCCAGTAGTATAGATCGGGGGGAGACCCAGTACTTC. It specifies CASSIDRGETQYF. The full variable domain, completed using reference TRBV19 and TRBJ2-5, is DGGITQSPKYLFRKEGQNVTLSCEQNLNHDAMYWYRQDPGQGLRLIYYSQIVNDFQKGDIAEGYSVSREKKESFPLTVTSAQKNPTAFYLCASSIDRGETQYFGPGTRLLVL.

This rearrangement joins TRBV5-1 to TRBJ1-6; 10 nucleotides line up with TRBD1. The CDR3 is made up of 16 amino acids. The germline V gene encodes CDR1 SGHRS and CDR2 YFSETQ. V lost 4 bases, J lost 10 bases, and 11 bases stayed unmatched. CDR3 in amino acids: CASSVSGTGDRSPLHF. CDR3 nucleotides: TGCGCCAGCAGCGTTTCCGGGACAGGGGATAGATCACCCCTCCACTTT.

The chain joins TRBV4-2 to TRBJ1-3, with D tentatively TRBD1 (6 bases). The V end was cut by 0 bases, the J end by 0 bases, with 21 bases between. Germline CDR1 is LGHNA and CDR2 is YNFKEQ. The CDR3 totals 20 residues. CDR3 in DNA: TGTGCCAGCAGCCAAGAGCTTGCCGGGACATCAACGAGCTCTGGAAACACCATATATTTT. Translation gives CASSQELAGTSTSSGNTIYF.

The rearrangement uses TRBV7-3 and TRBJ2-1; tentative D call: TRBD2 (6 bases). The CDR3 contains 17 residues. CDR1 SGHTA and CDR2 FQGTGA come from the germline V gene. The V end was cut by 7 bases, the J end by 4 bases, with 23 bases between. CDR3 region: CASIPNGAGSSYNEQFF. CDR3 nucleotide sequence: TGTGCCAGCATCCCTAACGGCGCCGGGAGTAGTTACAATGAGCAGTTCTTC.

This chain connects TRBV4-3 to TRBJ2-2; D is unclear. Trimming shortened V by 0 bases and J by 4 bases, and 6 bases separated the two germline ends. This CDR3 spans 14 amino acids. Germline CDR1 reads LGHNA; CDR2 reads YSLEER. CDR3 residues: CASSQDSTTGELFF. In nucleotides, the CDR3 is TGCGCCAGCAGCCAAGATAGCACCACCGGGGAGCTGTTTTTT.

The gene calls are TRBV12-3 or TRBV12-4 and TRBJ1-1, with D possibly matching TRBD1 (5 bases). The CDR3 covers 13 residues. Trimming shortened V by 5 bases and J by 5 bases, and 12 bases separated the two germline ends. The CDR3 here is CASSPREGTEAFF. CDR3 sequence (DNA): TGTGCCAGCAGTCCCAGGGAGGGTACTGAAGCTTTCTTT.

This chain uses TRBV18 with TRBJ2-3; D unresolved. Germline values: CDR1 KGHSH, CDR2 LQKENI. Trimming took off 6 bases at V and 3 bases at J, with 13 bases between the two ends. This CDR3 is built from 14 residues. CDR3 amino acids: CASSPRVTTDTQYF. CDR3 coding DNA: TGTGCCAGCTCCCCCCGGGTGACGACAGATACGCAGTATTTT.

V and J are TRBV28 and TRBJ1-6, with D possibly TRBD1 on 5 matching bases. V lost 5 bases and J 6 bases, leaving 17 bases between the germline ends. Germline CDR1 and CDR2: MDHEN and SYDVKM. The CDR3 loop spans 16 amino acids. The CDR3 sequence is CASSQTGRVVNSPLHF. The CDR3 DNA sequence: TGTGCCAGCAGTCAAACGGGCAGGGTGGTTAATTCACCCCTCCACTTT.

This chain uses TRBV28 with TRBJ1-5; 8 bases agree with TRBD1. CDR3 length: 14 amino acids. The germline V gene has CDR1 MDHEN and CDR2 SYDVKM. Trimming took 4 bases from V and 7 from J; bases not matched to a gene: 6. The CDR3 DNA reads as TGTGCCAGCAGTTGGAGGACAGGGAACCAGCCCCAGCATTTT. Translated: CASSWRTGNQPQHF.

This CDR3 is CASSFPGGAQETQYF. The CDR3 nucleotides read TGTGCCAGCAGCTTCCCTGGCGGAGCCCAAGAGACCCAGTACTTC. This chain connects TRBV7-2 to TRBJ2-5; D is ambiguous. CDR3 length equals 15 residues. Trimming pared 3 bases from V and 1 base from J, leaving 12 bases between. In germline, CDR1 is SGHTA, CDR2 FQGNSA.

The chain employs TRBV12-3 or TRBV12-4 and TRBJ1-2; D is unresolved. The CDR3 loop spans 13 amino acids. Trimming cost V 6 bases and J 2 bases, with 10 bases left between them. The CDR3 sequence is CASSVGENYGYTF. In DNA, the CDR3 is TGTGCCAGCAGCGTCGGGGAGAACTATGGCTACACCTTC.

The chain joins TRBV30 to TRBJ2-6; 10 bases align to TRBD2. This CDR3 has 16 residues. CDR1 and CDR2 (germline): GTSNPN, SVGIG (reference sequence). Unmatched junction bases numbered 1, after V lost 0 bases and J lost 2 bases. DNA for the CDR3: TGTGCCTGGAGTGTGGGACTAGCGACTGGGGCCAACGTCCTGACTTTC. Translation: CAWSVGLATGANVLTF.

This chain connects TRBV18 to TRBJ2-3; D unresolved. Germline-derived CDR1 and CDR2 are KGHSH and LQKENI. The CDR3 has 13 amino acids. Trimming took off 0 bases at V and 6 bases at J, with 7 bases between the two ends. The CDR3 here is CASSPPVRDTQYF. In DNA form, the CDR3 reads TGTGCCAGCTCACCACCGGTTCGGGATACGCAGTATTTT.

CDR3 in DNA: TGTGCCAGCAGCCGGACAGGGGACTATGGCTACACCTTC. It yields the protein CASSRTGDYGYTF. V is TRBV6-2 or TRBV6-3 and J is TRBJ1-2, with TRBD1 identical over 9 bases. V gave up 6 bases and J gave up 3 bases; unmatched junction bases: 2. The CDR3 contains 13 residues. Germline-derived CDR1 and CDR2 are MNHEY and SVGEGT.

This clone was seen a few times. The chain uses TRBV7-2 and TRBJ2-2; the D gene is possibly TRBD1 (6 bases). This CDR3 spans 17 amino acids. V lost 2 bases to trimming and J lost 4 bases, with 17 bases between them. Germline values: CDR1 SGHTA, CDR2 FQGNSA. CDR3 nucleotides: TGTGCCAGCAGCTTACCAGGGGAGCCTGGGGGCACCGGGGAGCTGTTTTTT. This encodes CASSLPGEPGGTGELFF.

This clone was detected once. Written as DNA, the CDR3 is TGTGCCAGCAGCCGCCTGATAGCGGACTCCTACAATGAGCAGTTCTTC. It specifies CASSRLIADSYNEQFF. This rearrangement joins TRBV11-2 to TRBJ2-1; a possible D gene is TRBD2 (6 bases). Per the germline V gene, CDR1 is SGHAT and CDR2 is FQNNGV. CDR3 length: 16 residues. V was cut by 5 bases and J by 0 bases, with 14 bases left in between.

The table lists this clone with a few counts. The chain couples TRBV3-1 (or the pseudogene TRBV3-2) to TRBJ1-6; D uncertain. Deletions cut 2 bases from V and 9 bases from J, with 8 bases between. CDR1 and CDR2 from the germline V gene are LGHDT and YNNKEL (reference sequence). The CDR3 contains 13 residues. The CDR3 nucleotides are TGTGCCAGCAGCCAATTGGGGAGTTCACCCCTCCACTTT. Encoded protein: CASSQLGSSPLHF.

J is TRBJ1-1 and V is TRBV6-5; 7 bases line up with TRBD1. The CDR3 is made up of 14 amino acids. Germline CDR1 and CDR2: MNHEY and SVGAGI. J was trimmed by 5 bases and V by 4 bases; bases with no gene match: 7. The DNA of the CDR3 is TGTGCCAGCAGTTCGCCCAGGGGGGAAACTGAAGCTTTCTTT. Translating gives CASSSPRGETEAFF.